The rows below give T cell receptor beta chains drawn from one sample of a study of T cells in tuberculosis. TCRdb's table, derived via immunoSEQ multiplex PCR, lists solely in-frame clones and lacks some. The sample carries 30,000 to 40,000 clones, 95% to 97% recorded once. What was sequenced was PBMCs. The receptor set was obtained from a donor between 10 and 35 years old with latent tuberculosis or without tuberculosis infection. The CDR3 runs from the conserved cysteine through the conserved F or W. A D gene is named only where the DNA matches it firmly. Clone size appears in some rows only: once, few, many, or a class for an expanded clone.

d_gene: -
j_gene: TRBJ1-4
v_gene: TRBV5-4
abundance: -
CDR3aa: CATNSPGREKLFF
CDR3nt: TGTGCCACGAACAGCCCCGGAAGGGAAAAACTGTTTTTT

d_gene: TRBD2
j_gene: TRBJ2-7
v_gene: TRBV30
abundance: -
CDR3aa: CAWSVPGTSGRLSPEQYF
CDR3nt: TGTGCCTGGAGTGTCCCCGGGACTAGCGGGAGATTGTCGCCCGAGCAGTACTTC

d_gene: TRBD2
j_gene: TRBJ2-7
v_gene: TRBV6-4
abundance: -
CDR3aa: CASELEDPAGHSYEQYF
CDR3nt: TGTGCCAGCGAGCTGGAGGACCCAGCGGGGCACTCCTACGAGCAGTACTTC

d_gene: TRBD2
j_gene: TRBJ2-1
v_gene: TRBV5-6
abundance: -
CDR3aa: CASSKGLAERYNEQFF
CDR3nt: TGTGCCAGCAGCAAAGGACTAGCGGAAAGATACAATGAGCAGTTCTTC

d_gene: -
j_gene: TRBJ2-5
v_gene: TRBV5-6
abundance: medium-sized
CDR3aa: CASSRRRTQETQYF
CDR3nt: TGTGCCAGCAGTCGGCGGCGGACACAAGAGACCCAGTACTTC

d_gene: TRBD2
j_gene: TRBJ2-7
v_gene: TRBV9
abundance: -
CDR3aa: CASSSPGGYEQYF
CDR3nt: TGTGCCAGCAGTTCACCGGGAGGCTACGAGCAGTACTTC

d_gene: -
j_gene: TRBJ1-2
v_gene: TRBV5-1
abundance: -
CDR3aa: CASSPGPEGYGYTF
CDR3nt: TGCGCCAGCAGCCCAGGACCAGAGGGCTATGGCTACACCTTC

d_gene: -
j_gene: TRBJ1-3
v_gene: TRBV19
abundance: once
CDR3aa: CASGRGSGNTIYF
CDR3nt: TGTGCCAGTGGCAGGGGATCCGGAAACACCATATATTTT

d_gene: -
j_gene: TRBJ2-6
v_gene: TRBV29-1
abundance: -
CDR3aa: CSVEPSSIQSRANVLTF
CDR3nt: TGCAGCGTTGAACCCAGTAGCATACAAAGTCGGGCCAACGTCCTGACTTTC

d_gene: -
j_gene: TRBJ2-7
v_gene: TRBV9
abundance: -
CDR3aa: CASSVADSPYEQYF
CDR3nt: TGTGCCAGCAGCGTAGCGGACAGTCCCTACGAGCAGTACTTC

d_gene: TRBD1
j_gene: TRBJ1-2
v_gene: TRBV28
abundance: -
CDR3aa: CASSTLTGVPRYGYTF
CDR3nt: TGTGCCAGCAGTACCTTGACAGGGGTCCCTAGGTATGGCTACACCTTC

d_gene: -
j_gene: TRBJ2-7
v_gene: TRBV4-1
abundance: -
CDR3aa: CASSPLTVDYEQYF
CDR3nt: TGCGCCAGCAGCCCCCTGACAGTAGACTACGAGCAGTACTTC

d_gene: TRBD2
j_gene: TRBJ2-3
v_gene: TRBV5-5
abundance: -
CDR3aa: CASSHAQRETTDTQYF
CDR3nt: TGTGCCAGCAGCCATGCCCAGCGGGAGACGACAGATACGCAGTATTTT

d_gene: -
j_gene: TRBJ2-6
v_gene: TRBV27
abundance: -
CDR3aa: CASSPTGSSGANVLTF
CDR3nt: TGTGCCAGCAGTCCAACAGGGAGCTCTGGGGCCAACGTCCTGACTTTC

d_gene: TRBD1
j_gene: TRBJ1-4
v_gene: TRBV15
abundance: -
CDR3aa: CATSRSALQGATNEKLFF
CDR3nt: TGTGCCACCAGCAGATCAGCCTTACAGGGGGCCACTAATGAAAAACTGTTTTTT

d_gene: TRBD2
j_gene: TRBJ2-5
v_gene: TRBV6-5
abundance: once
CDR3aa: CASRGGLAEGETQYF
CDR3nt: TGTGCCAGCAGGGGGGGACTAGCGGAGGGAGAGACCCAGTACTTC

d_gene: TRBD1
j_gene: TRBJ1-2
v_gene: TRBV13
abundance: -
CDR3aa: CASSLGPQAGGGYTF
CDR3nt: TGTGCCAGCAGCTTAGGCCCACAGGCAGGGGGTGGCTACACCTTC

d_gene: TRBD2
j_gene: TRBJ2-3
v_gene: TRBV4-2
abundance: -
CDR3aa: CATRVRRGAADTQYF
CDR3nt: TGTGCCACCAGAGTTAGGCGGGGGGCGGCGGATACGCAGTATTTT

d_gene: TRBD2
j_gene: TRBJ2-1
v_gene: TRBV6-1
abundance: -
CDR3aa: CASSELAGGNNEQFF
CDR3nt: TGTGCCAGCTCCGAACTAGCGGGAGGCAACAATGAGCAGTTCTTC

d_gene: -
j_gene: TRBJ2-7
v_gene: TRBV27
abundance: -
CDR3aa: CASSRTVLTYEQYF
CDR3nt: TGTGCCAGCAGCCGGACAGTCCTTACCTACGAGCAGTACTTC

d_gene: TRBD1
j_gene: TRBJ1-1
v_gene: TRBV5-1
abundance: -
CDR3aa: CASALGDSRMNTEAFF
CDR3nt: TGCGCCAGCGCCCTGGGGGACAGCCGTATGAACACTGAAGCTTTCTTT

d_gene: -
j_gene: TRBJ2-7
v_gene: TRBV7-6
abundance: -
CDR3aa: CASSFTGTYEQYF
CDR3nt: TGTGCCAGCAGCTTTACAGGGACCTACGAGCAGTACTTC

d_gene: -
j_gene: TRBJ1-3
v_gene: TRBV5-1
abundance: -
CDR3aa: CASSLGTVSSGNTIYF
CDR3nt: TGCGCCAGCAGCTTGGGGACAGTCTCCTCTGGAAACACCATATATTTT

d_gene: TRBD2
j_gene: TRBJ2-3
v_gene: TRBV5-5
abundance: -
CDR3aa: CASSLPTQLAGGTDTQYF
CDR3nt: TGTGCCAGCAGCCTACCTACTCAACTAGCGGGAGGGACAGATACGCAGTATTTT

d_gene: -
j_gene: TRBJ1-3
v_gene: TRBV28
abundance: -
CDR3aa: CASIPGGSGNTIYF
CDR3nt: TGTGCCAGCATCCCCGGGGGCTCTGGAAACACCATATATTTT

d_gene: TRBD2
j_gene: TRBJ2-2
v_gene: TRBV5-1
abundance: once
CDR3aa: CASSSLGGGDTGELFF
CDR3nt: TGCGCCAGCAGCTCGCTTGGCGGGGGGGACACCGGGGAGCTGTTTTTT

d_gene: -
j_gene: TRBJ2-7
v_gene: TRBV13
abundance: -
CDR3aa: CASSLAYEQYF
CDR3nt: TGTGCCAGCAGCTTAGCATACGAGCAGTACTTC

d_gene: TRBD1
j_gene: TRBJ1-4
v_gene: TRBV4-1
abundance: -
CDR3aa: CASSRSRTGELFF
CDR3nt: TGCGCCAGCAGCCGATCAAGGACAGGGGAACTGTTTTTT

d_gene: TRBD1
j_gene: TRBJ1-4
v_gene: TRBV14
abundance: -
CDR3aa: CASSEHRGLSEKLFF
CDR3nt: TGTGCCAGCAGCGAACACAGGGGTTTGAGTGAAAAACTGTTTTTT

d_gene: TRBD2
j_gene: TRBJ2-5
v_gene: TRBV5-1
abundance: -
CDR3aa: CASSLGGLAGDFETQYF
CDR3nt: TGCGCCAGCAGCTTGGGAGGACTAGCGGGAGATTTTGAGACCCAGTACTTC

d_gene: -
j_gene: TRBJ2-3
v_gene: TRBV5-1
abundance: -
CDR3aa: CASSLGDTSTDTQYF
CDR3nt: TGCGCCAGCAGCTTGGGGGACACCAGCACAGATACGCAGTATTTT

d_gene: TRBD2
j_gene: TRBJ2-1
v_gene: TRBV30
abundance: once
CDR3aa: CAWGRGVSSYNEQFF
CDR3nt: TGTGCCTGGGGCCGGGGGGTAAGCTCCTACAATGAGCAGTTCTTC

d_gene: -
j_gene: TRBJ2-7
v_gene: TRBV19
abundance: -
CDR3aa: CASSINGRAHEQYF
CDR3nt: TGTGCCAGTAGTATTAACGGCAGGGCCCACGAGCAGTACTTC

d_gene: -
j_gene: TRBJ2-3
v_gene: TRBV7-6
abundance: -
CDR3aa: CASSLGGIGYTQYF
CDR3nt: TGTGCCAGCAGCTTAGGCGGAATCGGTTATACGCAGTATTTT

d_gene: -
j_gene: TRBJ2-3
v_gene: TRBV5-4
abundance: -
CDR3aa: CASSSGSRNPDTQYF
CDR3nt: TGTGCCAGTAGCTCCGGGAGTCGGAACCCAGATACGCAGTATTTT

d_gene: -
j_gene: TRBJ2-6
v_gene: TRBV2
abundance: -
CDR3aa: CASSPVGAAANVLTF
CDR3nt: TGTGCCAGCAGTCCCGTAGGGGCTGCGGCCAACGTCCTGACTTTC

d_gene: TRBD2
j_gene: TRBJ2-1
v_gene: TRBV27
abundance: -
CDR3aa: CASSFGLAGVDEQFF
CDR3nt: TGTGCCAGCAGTTTCGGTCTAGCGGGAGTCGATGAGCAGTTCTTC

d_gene: TRBD1
j_gene: TRBJ1-2
v_gene: TRBV28
abundance: -
CDR3aa: CASRYGQGNYGYTF
CDR3nt: TGTGCCAGCAGATATGGACAGGGCAACTATGGCTACACCTTC

d_gene: -
j_gene: TRBJ1-1
v_gene: TRBV6-1
abundance: -
CDR3aa: CASSIGGPHTEAFF
CDR3nt: TGTGCCAGCAGTATAGGAGGACCGCACACTGAAGCTTTCTTT

d_gene: TRBD1
j_gene: TRBJ1-2
v_gene: TRBV15
abundance: -
CDR3aa: CATSRATGVEYGYTF
CDR3nt: TGTGCCACCAGCAGAGCGACAGGGGTTGAGTATGGCTACACCTTC

d_gene: -
j_gene: TRBJ1-2
v_gene: TRBV19
abundance: -
CDR3aa: CASSIPQNYGYTF
CDR3nt: TGTGCCAGTAGTATCCCACAGAACTATGGCTACACCTTC

d_gene: TRBD1
j_gene: TRBJ2-7
v_gene: TRBV2
abundance: -
CDR3aa: CASSEADRASYEQYF
CDR3nt: TGTGCCAGCAGTGAAGCGGACAGGGCCTCCTACGAGCAGTACTTC

d_gene: TRBD1
j_gene: TRBJ1-3
v_gene: TRBV28
abundance: -
CDR3aa: CASRSDRVPGNTIYF
CDR3nt: TGTGCCAGCAGATCCGACAGGGTACCTGGAAACACCATATATTTT

d_gene: -
j_gene: TRBJ1-1
v_gene: TRBV7-3
abundance: -
CDR3aa: CASSFSGNTEAFF
CDR3nt: TGTGCCAGCAGCTTTTCAGGGAACACTGAAGCTTTCTTT

d_gene: TRBD1
j_gene: TRBJ2-1
v_gene: TRBV7-6
abundance: few
CDR3aa: CASSLLGTTGYNEQFF
CDR3nt: TGTGCCAGCAGCCTCCTAGGAACGACAGGGTACAATGAGCAGTTCTTC

d_gene: -
j_gene: TRBJ2-5
v_gene: TRBV2
abundance: -
CDR3aa: CASRDLRGTQYF
CDR3nt: TGTGCCAGCAGGGACTTGCGGGGGACCCAGTACTTC